This entry lists 21 T cell receptor beta chains sequenced from one sample in a study of CD8 T cells in Susac syndrome. cDNA came from about 0.51 to 1 ug RNA primed by random hexamers. TCRdb analysed the immunoSEQ multiplex PCR reads with MiXCR anew, one entry per CDR3 protein. The data show tens of thousands of distinct CDR3 sequences, about 92% seen once. Source material: CD8+ T cells from PBMCs. The receptors come from a human donor in good health.

The chain carries TRBV23-1 and TRBJ2-7; either TRBD1 or TRBD2 may fit D (5 bases each). TRBV23-1 is classed as an ORF, of uncertain function. With 4 bases removed from V and 6 bases from J, the gap between germline ends came to 13 bases. The CDR3 is 13 amino acids. The DNA for the CDR3 is TGCGCCAGCAGTCGAGCAGGGACCCTCGAGCAGTACTTC. Amino acid sequence: CASSRAGTLEQYF.

The CDR3 DNA reads TGCGCCAGCAGCCAAGTTTGGCAGGGGTACACTGAAGCTTTCTTT. Translated, it gives CASSQVWQGYTEAFF. The chain couples TRBV4-1 to TRBJ1-1; D is perhaps TRBD1 (6 bases). The CDR3 has 15 residues. Germline CDR1 and CDR2: MGHRA and YSYEKL. V lost 1 base and J 3 bases, leaving 12 bases between the germline ends.

The genes are TRBV4-3 and TRBJ2-7; 9 bases map to TRBD2. The length of the CDR3 is 14 residues. The ends lost 3 bases at V and 4 bases at J; junction bases unmatched: 4. Germline CDR1 reads LGHNA; CDR2 reads YSLEER. DNA for the CDR3: TGCGCCAGCAGCCAGGGACTAGCAGGATACGAGCAGTACTTC. Translation gives CASSQGLAGYEQYF.

A single count supports this clonotype. This chain joins TRBV3-1 and TRBJ1-5; no clear D. The CDR3 is made up of 13 amino acids. The V and J ends lost 0 bases and 9 bases respectively, with 9 bases between them. The V gene's germline CDR1 is LGHDT and CDR2 YNNKEL (reference sequence). The CDR3 nucleotides are TGTGCCAGCAGCCAAGATATCAGTCCGCCCCAGCATTTT. Amino acids: CASSQDISPPQHF.

V and J are TRBV6-2 or TRBV6-3 and TRBJ1-1, with TRBD1 identical over 7 bases. CDR1 and CDR2 (germline): MNHEY, SVGEGT. The CDR3 sequence is 13 residues long. J gave up 3 bases and V 3 bases, and 1 base lay outside the gene matches. This chain's CDR3 is CASSYDRDTEAFF. The CDR3, as DNA: TGTGCCAGCAGTTATGACAGGGACACTGAAGCTTTCTTT.

V gene TRBV28 combines with J gene TRBJ1-5, with D uncertain. V was cut by 3 bases and J by 7 bases, with 10 bases left in between. CDR3 length equals 13 residues. CDR1 MDHEN and CDR2 SYDVKM come from the germline V gene. The CDR3: CASSLAGRQPQHF. In DNA, the CDR3 is TGTGCCAGCAGTTTGGCCGGGAGGCAGCCCCAGCATTTT. The full variable domain, its missing parts supplied by reference TRBV28 and TRBJ1-5, is DVKVTQSSRYLVKRTGEKVFLECVQDMDHENMFWYRQDPGLGLRLIYFSYDVKMKEKGDIPEGYSVSREKKERFSLILESASTNQTSMYLCASSLAGRQPQHFGDGTRLSIL.

The J gene is TRBJ2-5, the V gene TRBV4-3, with TRBD2 matching over 11 bases. Looked up from germline, CDR1 is LGHNA and CDR2 is YSLEER. This CDR3 contains 14 residues. V was pared by 4 bases and J by 3 bases, with 1 base of the junction left unmatched. CDR3: CASSPGLAEETQYF. In DNA form, the CDR3 reads TGCGCCAGCAGCCCGGGACTAGCGGAAGAGACCCAGTACTTC.

V and J are TRBV6-5 and TRBJ2-2; a possible D gene is TRBD1 (6 bases). V lost 6 bases, J lost 5 bases, and 16 bases lay in between. The germline V gene encodes CDR1 MNHEY and CDR2 SVGAGI. The CDR3 runs to 15 residues. The CDR3 region has the DNA TGTGCCAGCAGCCAGTGGCAGGGGACAACCGGGGAGCTGTTTTTT. It yields the protein CASSQWQGTTGELFF.

The CDR3 loop is CASSYSVGIEQYF. The CDR3 coding sequence is TGTGCCAGCAGTTACTCGGTGGGAATAGAGCAGTACTTC. The V call is TRBV6-5, the J call TRBJ2-7; D is undetermined. This CDR3 has 13 residues. Trimming cost V 0 bases and J 7 bases, with 10 bases left between them. Germline CDR1 MNHEY, CDR2 SVGAGI.

CDR3: CASSPTWGSYEQYF. The CDR3 DNA reads TGTGCCAGCAGCCCAACATGGGGCAGCTACGAGCAGTACTTC. V is TRBV7-2 and J is TRBJ2-7; weak D call: TRBD1 (5 bases). V was trimmed by 5 bases and J by 3 bases, leaving 14 bases between them. In germline, CDR1 is SGHTA, CDR2 FQGNSA. The CDR3 covers 14 residues. The full variable domain, with the rest looked up from reference TRBV7-2 and TRBJ2-7, is GAGVSQSPSNKVTEKGKDVELRCDPISGHTALYWYRQSLGQGLEFLIYFQGNSAPDKSGLPSDRFSAERTGGSVSTLTIQRTQQEDSAVYLCASSPTWGSYEQYFGPGTRLTVT.

The chain uses TRBV12-5 and TRBJ1-1; D perhaps matches TRBD1 (5 bases). V gave up 6 bases and J gave up 7 bases, with 15 bases separating them. In germline, CDR1 is LGHNT, CDR2 FRNRAP. The CDR3 covers 13 residues. The CDR3 spells CASGPWGGSEAFF. Here the CDR3 DNA reads TGTGCTAGTGGCCCTTGGGGGGGAAGTGAAGCTTTCTTT.

The chain uses TRBV5-1 and TRBJ2-1; 10 bases match TRBD2. The CDR3 consists of 16 residues. Trimming took 5 bases from V and 2 from J; bases not matched to a gene: 7. CDR1 and CDR2 from the germline V gene are SGHRS and YFSETQ. CDR3 DNA sequence: TGCGCCAGCAGTCTGAGCGGGGGGGGCCCCTACAATGAGCAGTTCTTC. This codes for CASSLSGGGPYNEQFF.

The chain combines TRBV12-3 or TRBV12-4 with TRBJ2-7; TRBD2 matches at 10 bases. V shed 6 bases and J 1 base; nucleotides not matched to a gene: 12. This CDR3 contains 17 residues. CDR3 loop: CASRRKGTAGGSYEQYF. CDR3 coding DNA: TGTGCCAGCAGGCGGAAGGGCACAGCGGGGGGGTCCTACGAGCAGTACTTC.

This sequence joins TRBV20-1 and TRBJ1-6; D not certain. The CDR3 length is 11 residues. Germline V CDR1 and CDR2: DFQATT, SNEGSKA (reference sequence). Trimming took off 4 bases at V and 7 bases at J, with 5 bases between the two ends. CDR3 bases: TGCAGTGCTAATGGGAATTCACCCCTCCACTTT. Its protein product is CSANGNSPLHF.

The chain has TRBV27 and TRBJ2-3, with unresolved D. The germline V gene encodes CDR1 MNHEY and CDR2 SMNVEV (reference sequence). V was trimmed by 8 bases and J by 3 bases, leaving 12 bases between them. The CDR3 loop spans 13 amino acids. The CDR3 DNA reads TGTGCCAGCTTTGAGTTGGGGACAGATACGCAGTATTTT. Encoded protein: CASFELGTDTQYF.

This clonotype has more than one count but fewer than ten. The chain has TRBV6-5 and TRBJ2-7; 8 bases fit TRBD1. Looked up from germline, CDR1 is MNHEY and CDR2 is SVGAGI. After removal of 6 bases from V and 0 bases from J, the junction contained 7 bases not matched to a gene. The length of the CDR3 is 15 residues. The CDR3 is CASRAGQGPSYEQYF. The CDR3 region has the DNA TGTGCCAGCAGAGCCGGACAGGGCCCCTCCTACGAGCAGTACTTC.

J is TRBJ1-4 and V is TRBV7-9; D ambiguous. V lost 7 bases and J 6 bases, leaving 21 bases between the germline ends. Germline CDR1 is SEHNR and CDR2 is FQNEAQ (reference sequence). The CDR3 has 16 amino acids. CDR3 sequence: CASTPPGYRAYEKLFF. Here the CDR3 DNA reads TGTGCCAGCACCCCACCGGGCTACCGGGCTTATGAAAAACTGTTTTTT.

In its sample, this clonotype was seen a few times. This rearrangement joins TRBV12-5 to TRBJ1-1; D is ambiguous. The CDR3 length is 12 residues. From germline, CDR1 is LGHNT and CDR2 FRNRAP. Deletions cut 5 bases from V and 4 bases from J, with 8 bases between. CDR3 DNA: TGTGCTAGTGGTGTCCCAGGCACTGAAGCTTTCTTT. This gives the protein CASGVPGTEAFF.

This rearrangement joins TRBV7-9 to TRBJ1-1; a weak D match, TRBD1 (5 bases). Germline V gene sequence: CDR1 SEHNR, CDR2 FQNEAQ (reference sequence). V was shortened by 1 base and J by 4 bases, with 13 bases between the two germline ends. The CDR3 spans 15 residues. CDR3 nucleotide sequence: TGTGCCAGCAGCTTAGTGCGGGGGGAGCGCACTGAAGCTTTCTTT. Translated: CASSLVRGERTEAFF.

The chain is built from TRBV7-9 and TRBJ2-3; D is unresolved. Germline V gives CDR1 SEHNR, CDR2 FQNEAQ (reference sequence). Trimming removed 2 bases from V and 2 bases from J, with 14 bases in between. This CDR3 is built from 16 residues. CDR3: CASSLLDGQPTDTQYF. As DNA, the CDR3 is TGTGCCAGCAGCTTACTGGACGGCCAACCCACAGATACGCAGTATTTT.

The CDR3 region is CASSDLLGASEKLFF. The CDR3, as DNA: TGTGCCAGCAGTGATCTCCTGGGGGCGAGTGAAAAACTGTTTTTT. The chain joins TRBV28 to TRBJ1-4, with D perhaps TRBD1 (6 bases). Germline CDR1 MDHEN, CDR2 SYDVKM. V lost 5 bases to trimming and J lost 7 bases, with 17 bases between them. The CDR3 extends over 15 amino acids.